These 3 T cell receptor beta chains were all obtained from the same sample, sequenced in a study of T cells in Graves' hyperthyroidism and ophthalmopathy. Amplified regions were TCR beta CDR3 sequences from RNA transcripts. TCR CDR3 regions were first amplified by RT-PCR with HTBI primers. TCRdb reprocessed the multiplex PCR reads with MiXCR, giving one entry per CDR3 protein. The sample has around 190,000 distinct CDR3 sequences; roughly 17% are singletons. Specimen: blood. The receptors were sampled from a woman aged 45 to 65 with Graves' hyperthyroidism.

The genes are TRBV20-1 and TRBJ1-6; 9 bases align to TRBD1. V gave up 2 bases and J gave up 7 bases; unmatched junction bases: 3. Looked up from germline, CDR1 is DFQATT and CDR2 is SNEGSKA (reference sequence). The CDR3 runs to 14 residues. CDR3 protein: CSARIGQGNSPLHF. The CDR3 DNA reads TGCAGTGCTAGAATTGGACAGGGGAATTCACCCCTCCACTTT.

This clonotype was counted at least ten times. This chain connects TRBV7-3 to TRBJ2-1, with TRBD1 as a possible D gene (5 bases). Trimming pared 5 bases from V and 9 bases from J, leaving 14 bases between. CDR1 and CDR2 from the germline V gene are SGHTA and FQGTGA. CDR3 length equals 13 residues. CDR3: CASSPQGGSEQFF. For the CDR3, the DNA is TGTGCCAGCAGCCCTCAGGGCGGCAGTGAGCAGTTCTTC.

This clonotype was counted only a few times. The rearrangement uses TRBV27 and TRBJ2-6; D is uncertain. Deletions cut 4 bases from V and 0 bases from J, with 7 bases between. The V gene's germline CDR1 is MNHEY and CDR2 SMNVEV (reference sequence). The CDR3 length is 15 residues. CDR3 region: CASSSQGSGANVLTF. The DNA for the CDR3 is TGTGCCAGCAGTTCCCAAGGCTCTGGGGCCAACGTCCTGACTTTC.